The 10 T cell receptor beta chains below all came from one sample that was sequenced in a study of T-cell memory formation after mild COVID-19. Via MiXCR, TCRdb re-called the 5' RACE reads, giving one row per CDR3 protein. Found here are roughly 560,000 distinct CDR3 sequences, over 20% of them singletons; the top ten hold roughly an eighth. The source material was PBMCs or a T cell subset sorted from them (not recorded which). These receptor sequences come from an adult woman who had mild COVID-19 (a few samples of this study predate the infection). Cell type and time point are not known.

This clonotype was found many times. The chain carries TRBV6-5 and TRBJ1-2; no definite D call. CDR3 length equals 16 residues. V gave up 2 bases and J gave up 0 bases, with 13 bases separating them. From germline, CDR1 is MNHEY and CDR2 SVGAGI. The CDR3 is CASSYGPSGANYGYTF. DNA of the CDR3: TGTGCCAGCAGTTACGGACCCTCAGGAGCTAACTATGGCTACACCTTC.

This clonotype has just a few counts. The chain carries TRBV6-2 or TRBV6-3 and TRBJ2-1; D remains ambiguous. Trimming took 6 bases from V and 0 from J, leaving 15 bases between them. The CDR3 spans 16 residues. CDR1 and CDR2 from the germline V gene are MNHEY and SVGEGT. The CDR3 bases are TGTGCCAGCAGCGACCCCGGCGCTAACTCCTACAATGAGCAGTTCTTC. This codes for CASSDPGANSYNEQFF.

The chain employs TRBV6-4 and TRBJ1-5; unclear D gene. Germline CDR1 reads MRHNA; CDR2 reads SNTAGT. The CDR3 runs to 13 residues. V dropped 0 bases and J dropped 2 bases, with 2 bases sitting between them. CDR3 sequence: CASSDSGNQPQHF. CDR3 sequence (DNA): TGTGCCAGCAGTGACTCGGGCAATCAGCCCCAGCATTTT.

The V call is TRBV18, the J call TRBJ2-7, with 8 bases identical to TRBD2. Trimming cost V 2 bases and J 1 base; bases outside gene matches: 4. The CDR3 runs 15 residues. Germline V gene data show CDR1 as KGHSH and CDR2 as LQKENI. The CDR3 DNA is TGTGCCAGCTCACCAGTCGCTAGCGGGTCCTACGAGCAGTACTTC. Translating it yields CASSPVASGSYEQYF. Full variable domain (missing parts from reference TRBV18 and TRBJ2-7): NAGVMQNPRHLVRRRGQEARLRCSPMKGHSHVYWYRQLPEEGLKFMVYLQKENIIDESGMPKERFSAEFPKEGPSILRIQQVVRGDSAAYFCASSPVASGSYEQYFGPGTRLTVT.

The rearrangement links TRBV6-2 or TRBV6-3 to TRBJ1-2; 7 positions match TRBD1. CDR3 length: 11 residues. J lost 8 bases, V lost 5 bases, and 2 bases had no gene match. Germline CDR1 MNHEY, CDR2 SVGEGT. DNA for the CDR3: TGTGCCAGCAGTGACAGGGAAGGCTACACCTTC. This translates into CASSDREGYTF.

This clonotype turned up a few times. V and J are TRBV30 and TRBJ2-1; 7 nucleotides agree with TRBD2. The CDR3 totals 17 residues. In germline, CDR1 is GTSNPN, CDR2 SVGIG (reference sequence). V shed 1 base and J 4 bases; nucleotides not matched to a gene: 13. The DNA of the CDR3 is TGTGCCTGGAGTGGTACGAGGGTGCGGGAGCCATACAATGAGCAGTTCTTC. This translates into CAWSGTRVREPYNEQFF.

The V call is TRBV20-1, the J call TRBJ2-7, with D maybe TRBD1 (5 bases). From germline, CDR1 is DFQATT and CDR2 SNEGSKA (reference sequence). V lost 0 bases and J 2 bases, leaving 11 bases between the germline ends. This CDR3 is built from 14 residues. CDR3 sequence (DNA): TGCAGTGCTAGAGACAGGGCTGGGCCCTACGAGCAGTACTTC. It is translated as CSARDRAGPYEQYF.

This clonotype was recorded at least ten times. The CDR3, as DNA: TGCAGTGCTCCTTTGGGGCCCCTCGATACGCAGTATTTT. Translating gives CSAPLGPLDTQYF. This chain uses TRBV20-1 with TRBJ2-3; D is perhaps TRBD1 (5 bases). The germline V gene has CDR1 DFQATT and CDR2 SNEGSKA (reference sequence). V lost 5 bases and J lost 6, with 15 bases in between. The CDR3 sequence is 13 residues long.

This chain links TRBV30 with TRBJ2-7; TRBD2 matches at 13 bases. Germline trimming cut 0 bases from V and 2 bases from J; bases unmatched to any gene: 10. Germline values: CDR1 GTSNPN, CDR2 SVGIG (reference sequence). The CDR3 is 18 residues long. The CDR3 nucleotides read TGTGCCTGGAGTGTACGTGGGGGACTAGCGGGATTCCCCTACGAGCAGTACTTC. Its protein is CAWSVRGGLAGFPYEQYF.

This chain uses TRBV6-5 with TRBJ2-7, with 8 positions matching TRBD1. Germline V gene sequence: CDR1 MNHEY, CDR2 SVGAGI. V trimming: 6 bases; J trimming: 4 bases; junction bases outside the gene matches: 5. This CDR3 comprises 13 residues. The CDR3 spells CASSHRTGYEQYF. DNA of the CDR3: TGTGCCAGCAGCCACCGGACAGGGTACGAGCAGTACTTC.